This entry features one TCR beta chain sequence. The sample originates from a study of control samples from healthy donors and cancer patients. Repertoires were generated with immunoSEQ multiplex PCR, while TCRdb's copy carries only in-frame clones and drops some. The table shows some 95,000 clones, with about nine tenths occurring only once. Trimming took off 2 bases at V and 10 bases at J, with 15 bases between the two ends. The CDR3 totals 14 residues. The germline V gene has CDR1 SGHNT and CDR2 YENEEA. The source of this sequence is a human donor in good health. The donor label of this sample is uncertain. The sample taken for sequencing was blood. The genes are TRBV11-3 and TRBJ2-1; possibly TRBD1 or TRBD2 for D (6 bases each). The CDR3 coding sequence is TGTGCCAGCAGCTTACCGGAGGGACATCCCGAGCAGTTCTTC. Protein: CASSLPEGHPEQFF.